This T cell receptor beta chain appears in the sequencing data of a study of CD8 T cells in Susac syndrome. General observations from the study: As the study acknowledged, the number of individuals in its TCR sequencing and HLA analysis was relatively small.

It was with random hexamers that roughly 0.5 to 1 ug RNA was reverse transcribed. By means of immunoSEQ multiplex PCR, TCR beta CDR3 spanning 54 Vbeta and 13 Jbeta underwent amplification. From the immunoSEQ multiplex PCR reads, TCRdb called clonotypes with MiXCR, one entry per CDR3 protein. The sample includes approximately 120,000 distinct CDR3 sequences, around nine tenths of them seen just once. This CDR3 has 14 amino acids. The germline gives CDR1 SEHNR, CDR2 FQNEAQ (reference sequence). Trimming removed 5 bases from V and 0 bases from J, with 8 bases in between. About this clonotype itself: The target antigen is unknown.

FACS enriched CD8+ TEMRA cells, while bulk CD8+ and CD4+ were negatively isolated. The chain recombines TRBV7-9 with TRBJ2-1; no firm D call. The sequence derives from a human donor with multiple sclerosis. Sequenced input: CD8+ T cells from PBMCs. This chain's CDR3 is CASSHQDSYNEQFF. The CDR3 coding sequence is TGTGCCAGCAGCCACCAGGACTCCTACAATGAGCAGTTCTTC. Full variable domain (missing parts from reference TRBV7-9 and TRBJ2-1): DTGVSQNPRHKITKRGQNVTFRCDPISEHNRLYWYRQTLGQGPEFLTYFQNEAQLEKSRLLSDRFSAERPKGSFSTLEIQRTEQGDSAMYLCASSHQDSYNEQFFGPGTRLTVL.